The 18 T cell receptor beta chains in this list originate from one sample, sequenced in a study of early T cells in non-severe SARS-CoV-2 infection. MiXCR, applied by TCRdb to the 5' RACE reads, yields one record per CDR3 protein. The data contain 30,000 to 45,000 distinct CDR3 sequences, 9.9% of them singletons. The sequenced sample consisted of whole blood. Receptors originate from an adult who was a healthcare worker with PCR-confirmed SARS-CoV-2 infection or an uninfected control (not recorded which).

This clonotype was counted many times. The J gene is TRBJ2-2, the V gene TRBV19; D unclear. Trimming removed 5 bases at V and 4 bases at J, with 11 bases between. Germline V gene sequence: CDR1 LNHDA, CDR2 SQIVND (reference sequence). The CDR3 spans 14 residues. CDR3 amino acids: CASSLPGGTGELFF. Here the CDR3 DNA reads TGTGCCAGTAGTTTACCCGGCGGCACCGGGGAGCTGTTTTTT.

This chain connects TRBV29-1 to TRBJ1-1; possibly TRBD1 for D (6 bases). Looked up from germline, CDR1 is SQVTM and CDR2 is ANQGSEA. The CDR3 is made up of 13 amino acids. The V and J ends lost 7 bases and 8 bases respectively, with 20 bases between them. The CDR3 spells CSAVEQGLLEAFF. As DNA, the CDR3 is TGCAGCGCTGTGGAACAGGGACTTTTGGAAGCTTTCTTT.

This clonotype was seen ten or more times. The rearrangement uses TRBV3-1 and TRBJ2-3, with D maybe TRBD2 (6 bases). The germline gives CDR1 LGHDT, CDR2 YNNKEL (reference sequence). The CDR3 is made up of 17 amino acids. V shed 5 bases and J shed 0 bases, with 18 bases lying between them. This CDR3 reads CASSEGSGTPSTDTQYF. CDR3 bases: TGTGCCAGCAGCGAAGGAAGTGGGACTCCAAGCACAGATACGCAGTATTTT.

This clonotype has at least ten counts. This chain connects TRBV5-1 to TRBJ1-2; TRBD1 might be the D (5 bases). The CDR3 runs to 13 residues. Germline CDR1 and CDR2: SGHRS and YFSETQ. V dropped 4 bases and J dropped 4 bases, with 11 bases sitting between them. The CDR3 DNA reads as TGCGCCAGCAGCAGAGGGGACCTCTATGGCTACACCTTC. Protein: CASSRGDLYGYTF.

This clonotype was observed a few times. DNA of the CDR3: TGTGCCAGCAGAAGATCGGGACTTAACAATGAGCAGTTCTTC. Translated, it gives CASRRSGLNNEQFF. The chain joins TRBV4-2 to TRBJ2-1; possibly TRBD2 for D (6 bases). CDR3 length equals 14 residues. Trimming cost V 6 bases and J 5 bases, with 14 bases left between them. Germline assignment: CDR1 LGHNA and CDR2 YNFKEQ.

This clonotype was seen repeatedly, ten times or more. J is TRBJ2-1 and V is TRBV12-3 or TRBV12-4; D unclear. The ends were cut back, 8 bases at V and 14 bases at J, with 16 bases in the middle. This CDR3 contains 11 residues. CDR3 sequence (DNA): TGTGCCAGCGCTCTCACCGGTTTAAAGTTCTTC. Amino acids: CASALTGLKFF.

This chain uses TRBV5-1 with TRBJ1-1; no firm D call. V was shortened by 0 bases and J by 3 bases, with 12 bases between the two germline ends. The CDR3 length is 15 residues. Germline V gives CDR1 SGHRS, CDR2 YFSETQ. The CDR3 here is CASSLAPGRDTEAFF. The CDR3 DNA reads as TGCGCCAGCAGCTTGGCTCCGGGTAGGGACACTGAAGCTTTCTTT.

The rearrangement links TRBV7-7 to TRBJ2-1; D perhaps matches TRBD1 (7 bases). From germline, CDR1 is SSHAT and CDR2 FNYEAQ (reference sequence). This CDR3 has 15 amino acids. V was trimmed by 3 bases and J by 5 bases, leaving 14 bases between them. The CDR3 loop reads CASSFGGTANNEQFF. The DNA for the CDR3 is TGTGCCAGCAGCTTTGGCGGGACAGCCAACAATGAGCAGTTCTTC.

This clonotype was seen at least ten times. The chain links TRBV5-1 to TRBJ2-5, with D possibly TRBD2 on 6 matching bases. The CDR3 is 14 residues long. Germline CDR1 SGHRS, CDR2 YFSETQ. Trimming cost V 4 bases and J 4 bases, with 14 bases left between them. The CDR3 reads CASSARGGRETQYF. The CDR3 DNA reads TGCGCCAGCAGCGCCCGTGGAGGGAGAGAGACCCAGTACTTC.

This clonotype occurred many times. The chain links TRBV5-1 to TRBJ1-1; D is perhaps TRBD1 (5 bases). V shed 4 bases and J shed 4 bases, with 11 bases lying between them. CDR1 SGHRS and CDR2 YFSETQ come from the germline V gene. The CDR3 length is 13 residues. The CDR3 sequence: CASSGDGGTEAFF. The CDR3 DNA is TGCGCCAGCAGCGGAGATGGGGGCACTGAAGCTTTCTTT.

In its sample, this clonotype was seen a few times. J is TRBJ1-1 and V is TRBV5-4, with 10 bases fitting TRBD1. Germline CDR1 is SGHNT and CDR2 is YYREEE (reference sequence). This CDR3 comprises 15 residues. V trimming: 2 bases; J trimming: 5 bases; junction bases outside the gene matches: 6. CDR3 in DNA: TGTGCCAGCAGCTTATTCGAGGGACAGGGGACTGAAGCTTTCTTT. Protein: CASSLFEGQGTEAFF.

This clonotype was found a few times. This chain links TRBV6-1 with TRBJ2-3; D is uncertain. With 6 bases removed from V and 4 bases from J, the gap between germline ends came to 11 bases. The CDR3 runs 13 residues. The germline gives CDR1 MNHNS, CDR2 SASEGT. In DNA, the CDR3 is TGTGCCAGCAGCGCCACGACCGCAGATACGCAGTATTTT. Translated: CASSATTADTQYF.

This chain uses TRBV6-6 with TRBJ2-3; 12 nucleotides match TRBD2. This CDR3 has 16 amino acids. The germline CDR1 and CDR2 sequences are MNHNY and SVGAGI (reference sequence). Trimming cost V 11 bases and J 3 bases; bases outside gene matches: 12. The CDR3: CAGIAALAGGTDTQYF. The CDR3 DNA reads TGTGCCGGCATTGCAGCTCTAGCGGGGGGGACAGATACGCAGTATTTT.

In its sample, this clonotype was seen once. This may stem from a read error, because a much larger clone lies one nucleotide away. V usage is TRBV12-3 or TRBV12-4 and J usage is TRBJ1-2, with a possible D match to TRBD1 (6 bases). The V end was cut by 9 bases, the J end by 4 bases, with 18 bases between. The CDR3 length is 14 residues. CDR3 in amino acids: CARSTTGTSYGYTF. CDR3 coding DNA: TGTGCCAGGAGTACGACCGGGACAAGCTATGGCTACACCTTC.

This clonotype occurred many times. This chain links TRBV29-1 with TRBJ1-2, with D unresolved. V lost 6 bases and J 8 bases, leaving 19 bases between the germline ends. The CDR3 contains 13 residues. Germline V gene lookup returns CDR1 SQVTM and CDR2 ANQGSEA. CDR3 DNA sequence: TGCAGCGTGAGCCGGACCATTAACCAGGGCTACACCTTC. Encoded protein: CSVSRTINQGYTF.

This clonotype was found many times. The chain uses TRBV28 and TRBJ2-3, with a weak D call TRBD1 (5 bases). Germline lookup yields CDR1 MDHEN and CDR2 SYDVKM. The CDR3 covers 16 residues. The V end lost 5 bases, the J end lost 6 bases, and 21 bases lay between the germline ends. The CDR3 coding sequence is TGTGCCAGCAGTCCAATCGGGCAGGGCGGATTCGATACGCAGTATTTT. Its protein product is CASSPIGQGGFDTQYF.

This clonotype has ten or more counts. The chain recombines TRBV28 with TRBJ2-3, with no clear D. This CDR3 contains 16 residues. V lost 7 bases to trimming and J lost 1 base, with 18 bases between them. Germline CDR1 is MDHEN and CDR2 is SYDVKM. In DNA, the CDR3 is TGTGCCAGCATTCCGCCTGGTGGCATAGGCACAGATACGCAGTATTTT. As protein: CASIPPGGIGTDTQYF.

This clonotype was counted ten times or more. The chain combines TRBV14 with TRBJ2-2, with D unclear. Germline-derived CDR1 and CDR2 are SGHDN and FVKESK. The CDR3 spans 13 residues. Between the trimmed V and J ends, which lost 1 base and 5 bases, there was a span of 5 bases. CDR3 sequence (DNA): TGTGCCAGCAGCCAAGCTGGGACCGGGGAGCTGTTTTTT. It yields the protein CASSQAGTGELFF.